The 7 T cell receptor beta chains given below trace back to one sample, sequenced in a study of T-cell memory formation after mild COVID-19. MiXCR, applied by TCRdb to the 5' RACE reads, yields one record per CDR3 protein. The repertoire includes about 29,000 distinct CDR3 sequences, around 12% of them detected once, and over 12% sits in the top ten. The sequencing input was PBMCs or a T cell subset sorted from them (not recorded which). Receptors were obtained from an adult woman who had mild COVID-19 (a few samples of this study predate the infection). Cell type and time point are not known.

Many counts were recorded for this clonotype. The chain carries TRBV7-3 and TRBJ1-5, with 12 positions matching TRBD1. There are 17 residues in the CDR3. CDR1 is SGHTA and CDR2 is FQGTGA in the germline V gene. V was clipped by 5 bases and J by 4 bases; unmatched bases: 9. CDR3 sequence: CASSPFGTGGGNQPQHF. The CDR3 bases are TGTGCCAGCAGCCCTTTCGGGACAGGGGGCGGGAATCAGCCCCAGCATTTT.

At least ten counts were recorded for this clonotype. As DNA, the CDR3 is TGTGCCAGCAGCATTCGACAGGGTTCCGGCTCCTACGAGCAGTACTTC. Translation gives CASSIRQGSGSYEQYF. J is TRBJ2-7 and V is TRBV7-9; TRBD1 matches at 7 bases. Germline V gene sequence: CDR1 SEHNR, CDR2 FQNEAQ (reference sequence). J lost 0 bases, V lost 5 bases, and 10 bases had no gene match. The CDR3 is made up of 16 amino acids.

This clonotype has a count of ten or more. The J gene is TRBJ1-2, the V gene TRBV7-2; D is unclear. This CDR3 is 13 amino acids long. V lost 5 bases and J 7 bases, leaving 14 bases between the germline ends. Germline CDR1 reads SGHTA; CDR2 reads FQGNSA. CDR3 sequence reads: CASSGRTFSGYTF. The DNA of the CDR3 is TGTGCCAGCAGCGGGCGGACCTTTAGTGGCTACACCTTC.

This clonotype was found many times. The chain carries TRBV5-1 and TRBJ2-3; 9 nucleotides line up with TRBD2. Germline-derived CDR1 and CDR2 are SGHRS and YFSETQ. The CDR3 has 15 amino acids. V shed 1 base, J shed 1 base, and the junction held 1 base outside the gene matches. The CDR3: CASSLRGGGTDTQYF. The CDR3 DNA sequence: TGCGCCAGCAGCTTGCGCGGGGGGGGCACAGATACGCAGTATTTT. Full variable domain (remainder filled in from reference TRBV5-1 and TRBJ2-3): KAGVTQTPRYLIKTRGQQVTLSCSPISGHRSVSWYQQTPGQGLQFLFEYFSETQRNKGNFPGRFSGRQFSNSRSEMNVSTLELGDSALYLCASSLRGGGTDTQYFGPGTRLTVL.

This clonotype occurred many times. The V call is TRBV27, the J call TRBJ2-3; 8 bases map to TRBD1. The CDR3 loop spans 16 amino acids. The germline V gene has CDR1 MNHEY and CDR2 SMNVEV (reference sequence). The V segment lost 7 bases and the J segment 1 base; nucleotides outside the gene matches: 10. The CDR3 region has the DNA TGTGCCAGCAAATCGACAGGGGTACGGGGCACAGATACGCAGTATTTT. Its protein is CASKSTGVRGTDTQYF.

This clonotype occurred many times. The chain joins TRBV2 to TRBJ2-5, with 8 bases matching TRBD1. With 7 bases clipped from V and 5 bases from J, the junction kept 9 bases outside the gene matches. This CDR3 is 14 amino acids long. CDR1 SNHLY and CDR2 FYNNEI come from the germline V gene. CDR3 protein: CASTPRTGRETQYF. The DNA of the CDR3 is TGTGCCAGCACTCCCCGGACAGGGAGGGAGACCCAGTACTTC.

This clonotype was detected many times. The chain carries TRBV3-1 and TRBJ2-5; 7 nucleotides agree with TRBD2. The CDR3 spans 19 residues. V was pared by 4 bases and J by 0 bases, with 17 bases of the junction left unmatched. In germline, CDR1 is LGHDT, CDR2 YNNKEL (reference sequence). CDR3 nucleotides: TGTGCCAGCAGCCGCAGTCCTCAGACTAGCCGATATTACCAAGAGACCCAGTACTTC. Encoded protein: CASSRSPQTSRYYQETQYF.